The TCR beta chain under discussion was sequenced for a study of Ad26.COV2.S vaccination and SARS-CoV-2 variants. V was trimmed by 3 bases and J by 4 bases, leaving 11 bases between them. Looked up from germline, CDR1 is SNHLY and CDR2 is FYNNEI. The CDR3 totals 14 residues. Sequenced by immunoSEQ multiplex PCR; TCRdb stores in-frame clones only, minus some. The sample carries about 350,000 clones, 88% recorded once. Treatment denoted: roughly 19 received Ad26.COV2.S at low or high dose, single or two shots; several received placebo; per-sample allocation not given. Day 63 after the first vaccine or placebo injection was the time point for sampling.

This sequence joins TRBV2 and TRBJ2-3; D uncertain. This TCR derives from a person between 18 and 59 years old who received the Ad26.COV2.S COVID-19 vaccine or a placebo. The sample in question was peripheral blood, obtained in a trial of Ad26.COV2.S vaccine versus placebo. CDR3 nucleotides: TGTGCCAGCAGTGACTACCTAGGCGCAGATACGCAGTATTTT. Translation: CASSDYLGADTQYF.